The clone carrying this TCR beta chain was counted between two and nine times. A much larger clone lies one base from this, so it may be a read error. This record belongs to a study of T-cell memory formation after mild COVID-19. TCRdb reanalysed the 5' RACE reads using MiXCR and keeps one entry per CDR3 protein. Among fewer than 200,000 distinct CDR3 sequences, roughly 18% were seen once, and the ten largest hold roughly 3.9%. V was pared by 3 bases and J by 4 bases, with 9 bases between. CDR1 and CDR2 (germline): SGHAT, FQNNGV. The CDR3 is made up of 13 amino acids. The source of this sequence is a man between 18 and 29 years old who had mild COVID-19 (a few samples of this study predate the infection). Cell type and time point are not known. Specimen: PBMCs or a T cell subset sorted from them (not recorded which). The chain couples TRBV11-2 to TRBJ2-5; D may match TRBD1 or TRBD2 (5 bases each). In DNA, the CDR3 is TGTGCCAGCAGCTTGGGGGACGGAGAGACCCAGTACTTC. Its translation is CASSLGDGETQYF.